This T cell receptor (beta chain) derives from a study of metastatic and nonmetastatic thyroid tumors. Every patient was untreated before thyroid surgery. TCRdb called clones again from the PCR reads with MiXCR. The table records fewer than 50,000 clones, roughly 15% of them present only once. Trimming at V came to 6 bases and at J to 0 bases, leaving 9 bases not matched to a gene. Germline CDR1 is MNHEY and CDR2 is SMNVEV (reference sequence). This CDR3 has 17 residues. The sample holds many counts of this clone. The source is a female donor with papillary thyroid cancer or a benign thyroid nodule (not recorded which). Some clones in this sample may be carry-over from other donors' samples. V and J are TRBV27 and TRBJ1-5; TRBD1 agrees at 9 bases. What was sequenced was blood. CDR3 in DNA: TGTGCCAGCAGCATAACAGGGGGCGAGTATAGCAATCAGCCCCAGCATTTT. Its protein is CASSITGGEYSNQPQHF.